This is a list of T cell receptor beta chains from one sample in a study of siplizumab effects on memory and regulatory T cells. The table came from immunoSEQ multiplex PCR; TCRdb's copy has only in-frame clones and leaves some out. This sample carries some 100,000 clones, 93% of them seen once, and the ten largest clones take under 8.5%. The specimen sequenced was CD8+ T cells sorted from blood. All receptors come from a human donor in good health. Each CDR3 is given with its conserved first and last residue. The D gene is left open where the match is weak. The size entry is marked missing in some rows and otherwise reads once, few, many or a size class.

once . TRBJ1-2 TRBV4-2 CASSQGTAGEGYTF TGTGCCAGCAGCCAAGGCACGGCAGGCGAGGGCTACACCTTC
. . TRBJ1-2 TRBV5-6 CASSLGGGYGYTF TGTGCCAGCAGCTTGGGTGGGGGATATGGCTACACCTTC
. TRBD1 TRBJ1-1 TRBV30 CAWSMTGGRTEAFF TGTGCCTGGAGTATGACAGGGGGCCGGACTGAAGCTTTCTTT
. . TRBJ1-2 TRBV7-6 CASSLGEGWSNYGYTF TGTGCCAGCAGCTTAGGGGAGGGGTGGTCTAACTATGGCTACACCTTC
. . TRBJ2-3 TRBV6-1 CASSDWAERSTDTQYF TGTGCCAGCAGTGATTGGGCGGAACGGAGCACAGATACGCAGTATTTT
. . TRBJ1-1 TRBV30 CAWAIGRNTEAFF TGTGCCTGGGCGATTGGGAGGAACACTGAAGCTTTCTTT
. . TRBJ2-1 TRBV27 CASGDNEQFF TGTGCCAGCGGTGACAATGAGCAGTTCTTC
. . TRBJ2-1 TRBV19 CASSITMVNEQFF TGTGCCAGTAGTATAACTATGGTCAATGAGCAGTTCTTC
. . TRBJ2-7 TRBV7-9 CASSPPKGTAGYEQYF TGTGCCAGCAGCCCTCCAAAGGGGACGGCGGGCTACGAGCAGTACTTC
. . TRBJ2-7 TRBV13 CASSSEAGSSYEQYF TGTGCCAGCAGCTCGGAGGCAGGGAGCTCCTACGAGCAGTACTTC
. TRBD2 TRBJ2-1 TRBV5-1 CASRAPGRGGYNEQFF TGCGCCAGCAGGGCCCCGGGGCGGGGGGGCTACAATGAGCAGTTCTTC
. . TRBJ2-1 TRBV4-1 CASSPAPGLESNEQFF TGCGCCAGCAGCCCGGCCCCGGGGTTAGAATCAAATGAGCAGTTCTTC
. . TRBJ1-2 TRBV29-1 CSVDPRESYGYTF TGCAGCGTTGACCCCAGGGAAAGCTATGGCTACACCTTC
many . TRBJ2-1 TRBV6-1 CASSDQDGIPYNEQFF TGTGCCAGCAGTGACCAGGACGGAATACCCTACAATGAGCAGTTCTTC
. TRBD1 TRBJ1-3 TRBV6-1 CASSEGQGVGNTIYF TGTGCCAGCAGTGAAGGCCAGGGGGTAGGAAACACCATATATTTT
. TRBD2 TRBJ2-3 TRBV5-1 CASSLSGTSGTDTQYF TGCGCCAGCAGCTTGAGTGGGACTAGCGGCACAGATACGCAGTATTTT
. . TRBJ1-1 TRBV5-4 CASSLVGADTEAFF TGTGCCAGCAGCTTGGTGGGGGCGGACACTGAAGCTTTCTTT
. . TRBJ2-5 TRBV4-1 CASSQDSEVQYF TGCGCCAGCAGCCAAGATTCCGAGGTCCAGTACTTC
. . TRBJ2-7 TRBV7-9 CASSSPMPSYEQYF TGTGCCAGCAGCTCCCCCATGCCCTCCTACGAGCAGTACTTC
few . TRBJ1-5 TRBV4-1 CASSQGNGNQPQHF TGCGCCAGCAGTCAGGGGAACGGCAATCAGCCCCAGCATTTT
. . TRBJ2-1 TRBV7-9 CASSYGAANEQFF TGTGCCAGCAGCTATGGGGCGGCGAATGAGCAGTTCTTC
. TRBD2 TRBJ2-1 TRBV6-5 CASSPGLEYNEQFF TGTGCCAGCAGTCCGGGACTAGAATACAATGAGCAGTTCTTC
. . TRBJ1-1 TRBV11-2 CASSRSEAFF TGTGCCAGCAGCCGGAGTGAAGCTTTCTTT
. TRBD2 TRBJ2-2 TRBV7-7 CASSLAQRGGLPGELFF TGTGCTAGCAGCTTAGCTCAGCGGGGGGGCCTTCCCGGGGAGCTGTTTTTT
. . TRBJ2-7 TRBV7-6 CASSQGIAAQTSYEQYF TGTGCCAGCAGCCAGGGTATCGCGGCCCAGACCTCCTACGAGCAGTACTTC
. . TRBJ2-2 TRBV7-9 CASSGSTGELFF TGTGCCAGCAGCGGCAGCACCGGGGAGCTGTTTTTT
. . TRBJ2-1 TRBV7-2 CASSSTITQGNEQFF TGTGCCAGCAGCTCGACTATAACCCAGGGCAATGAGCAGTTCTTC
. TRBD1 TRBJ1-5 TRBV9 CASSVGGQINQPQHF TGTGCCAGCAGCGTTGGGGGACAGATCAATCAGCCCCAGCATTTT
. TRBD2 TRBJ2-7 TRBV27 CASSPRGTSGYEQYF TGTGCCAGCAGTCCACGAGGGACTAGCGGTTACGAGCAGTACTTC
. TRBD2 TRBJ2-7 TRBV14 CASSPLAGGSYEQYF TGTGCCAGCAGCCCCTTGGCGGGAGGGTCCTACGAGCAGTACTTC
. . TRBJ1-1 TRBV7-2 CASSSPNFRRGTEAFF TGTGCCAGCAGCTCTCCAAATTTTAGACGGGGCACTGAAGCTTTCTTT
once TRBD2 TRBJ2-1 TRBV27 CASSLFGTSGSNEQFF TGTGCCAGCAGTTTATTCGGCACTAGCGGGAGCAATGAGCAGTTCTTC
once . TRBJ1-2 TRBV6-5 CASSQGQFYGYTF TGTGCCAGCAGTCAAGGACAGTTCTATGGCTACACCTTC
. . TRBJ1-5 TRBV7-6 CASSLEWGSNQPQHF TGTGCCAGCAGCTTAGAGTGGGGATCCAATCAGCCCCAGCATTTT
few . TRBJ1-5 TRBV5-4 CASSLMGQPQHF TGTGCCAGCAGCTTGATGGGACAGCCCCAGCATTTT
. . TRBJ2-4 TRBV15 CATSSRVGAADKNIQYF TGTGCCACCAGCAGTCGAGTCGGGGCTGCGGACAAAAACATTCAGTACTTC
. . TRBJ2-5 TRBV15 CATSRGQETQYF TGTGCCACCAGCAGAGGGCAAGAGACCCAGTACTTC